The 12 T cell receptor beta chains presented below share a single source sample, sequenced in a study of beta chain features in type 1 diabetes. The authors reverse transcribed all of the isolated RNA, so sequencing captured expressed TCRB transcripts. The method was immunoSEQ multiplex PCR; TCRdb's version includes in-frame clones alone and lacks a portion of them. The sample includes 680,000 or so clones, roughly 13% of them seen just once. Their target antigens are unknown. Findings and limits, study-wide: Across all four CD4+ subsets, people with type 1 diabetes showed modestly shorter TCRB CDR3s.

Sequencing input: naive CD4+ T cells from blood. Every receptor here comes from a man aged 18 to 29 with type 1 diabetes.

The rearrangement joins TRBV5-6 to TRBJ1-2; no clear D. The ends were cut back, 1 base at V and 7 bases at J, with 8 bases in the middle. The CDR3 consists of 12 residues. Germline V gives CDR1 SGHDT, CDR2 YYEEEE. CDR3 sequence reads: CASSLTEGGYTF. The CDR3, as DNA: TGTGCCAGCAGCTTGACGGAGGGTGGCTACACCTTC.

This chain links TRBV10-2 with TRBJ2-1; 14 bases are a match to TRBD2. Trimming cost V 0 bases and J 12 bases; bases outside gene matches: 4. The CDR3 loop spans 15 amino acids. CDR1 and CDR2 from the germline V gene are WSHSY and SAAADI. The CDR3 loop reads CASSESTSGGAGQFF. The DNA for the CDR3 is TGCGCCAGCAGTGAGTCGACTAGCGGGGGGGCCGGGCAGTTCTTC.

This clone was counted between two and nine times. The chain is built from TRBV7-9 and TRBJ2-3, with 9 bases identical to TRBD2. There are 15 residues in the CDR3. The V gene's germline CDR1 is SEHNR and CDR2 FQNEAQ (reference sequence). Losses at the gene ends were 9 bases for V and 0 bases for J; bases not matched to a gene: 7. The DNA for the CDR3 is TGTGCCAGTGGAGTAGCGGGGGCGAGCACAGATACGCAGTATTTT. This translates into CASGVAGASTDTQYF.

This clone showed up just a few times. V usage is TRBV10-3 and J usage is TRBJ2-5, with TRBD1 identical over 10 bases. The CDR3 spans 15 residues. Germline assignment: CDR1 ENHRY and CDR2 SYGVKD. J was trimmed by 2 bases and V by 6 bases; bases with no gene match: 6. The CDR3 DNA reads TGTGCCATCAGCACCGGGACAGGGGAGCAAGAGACCCAGTACTTC. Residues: CAISTGTGEQETQYF.

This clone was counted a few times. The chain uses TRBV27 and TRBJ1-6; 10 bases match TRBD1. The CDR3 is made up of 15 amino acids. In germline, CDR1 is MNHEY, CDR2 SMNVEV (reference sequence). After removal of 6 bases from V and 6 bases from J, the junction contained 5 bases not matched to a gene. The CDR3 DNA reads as TGTGCCAGCAGCGACAGGGGGCTGGGTAATTCACCCCTCCACTTT. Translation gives CASSDRGLGNSPLHF.

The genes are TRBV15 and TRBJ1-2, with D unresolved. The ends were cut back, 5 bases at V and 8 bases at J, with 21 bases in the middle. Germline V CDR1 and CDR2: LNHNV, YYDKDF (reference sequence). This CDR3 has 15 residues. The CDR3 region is CATSPPAWFDSGYTF. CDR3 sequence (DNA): TGTGCCACCAGCCCTCCGGCCTGGTTTGATTCGGGCTACACCTTC.

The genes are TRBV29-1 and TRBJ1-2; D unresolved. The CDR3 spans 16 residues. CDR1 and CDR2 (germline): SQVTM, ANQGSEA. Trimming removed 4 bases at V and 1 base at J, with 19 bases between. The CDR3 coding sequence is TGCAGCGTTGGGCACCCTACAGACAAGGATAACTATGGCTACACCTTC. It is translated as CSVGHPTDKDNYGYTF.

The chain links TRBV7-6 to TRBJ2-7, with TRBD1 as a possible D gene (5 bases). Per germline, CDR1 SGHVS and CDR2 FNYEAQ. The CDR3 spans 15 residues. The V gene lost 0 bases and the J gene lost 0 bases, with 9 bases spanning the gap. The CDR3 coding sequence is TGTGCCAGCAGCTTAGCCCCAGGGTACTCCTACGAGCAGTACTTC. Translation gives CASSLAPGYSYEQYF.

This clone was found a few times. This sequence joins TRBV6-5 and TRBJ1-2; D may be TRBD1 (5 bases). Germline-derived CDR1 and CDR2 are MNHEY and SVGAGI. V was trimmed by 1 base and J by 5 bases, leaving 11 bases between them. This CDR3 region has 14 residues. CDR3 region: CASSYFDSPYGYTF. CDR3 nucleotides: TGTGCCAGCAGTTACTTCGACAGCCCATATGGCTACACCTTC.

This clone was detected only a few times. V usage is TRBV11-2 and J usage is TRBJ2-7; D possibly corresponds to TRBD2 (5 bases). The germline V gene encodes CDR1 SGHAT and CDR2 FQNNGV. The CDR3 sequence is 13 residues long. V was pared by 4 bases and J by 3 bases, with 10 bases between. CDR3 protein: CASSSFGVYEQYF. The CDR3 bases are TGTGCCAGCAGCTCCTTCGGGGTCTACGAGCAGTACTTC.

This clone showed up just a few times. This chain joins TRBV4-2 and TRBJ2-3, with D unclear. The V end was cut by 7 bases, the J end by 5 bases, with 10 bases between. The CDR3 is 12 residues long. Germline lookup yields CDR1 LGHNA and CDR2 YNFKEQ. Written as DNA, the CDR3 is TGTGCCAGCATTGGGCCAGGAGATACGCAGTATTTT. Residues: CASIGPGDTQYF.

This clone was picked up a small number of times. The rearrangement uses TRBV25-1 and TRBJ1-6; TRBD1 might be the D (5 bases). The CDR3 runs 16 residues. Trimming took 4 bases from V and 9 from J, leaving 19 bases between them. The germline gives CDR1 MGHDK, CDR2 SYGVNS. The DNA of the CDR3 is TGTGCCAGCAGTGGAGGCGGAGGGACTTTGCGTTCACCCCTCCACTTT. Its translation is CASSGGGGTLRSPLHF. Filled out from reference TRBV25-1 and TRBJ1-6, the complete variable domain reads EADIYQTPRYLVIGTGKKITLECSQTMGHDKMYWYQQDPGMELHLIHYSYGVNSTEKGDLSSESTVSRIRTEHFPLTLESARPSHTSQYLCASSGGGGTLRSPLHFGNGTRLTVT.